This T cell receptor beta chain was retrieved from a study of pediatric ulcerative colitis. CDR3 length: 18 amino acids. Germline CDR1 LNHNV, CDR2 YYDKDF (reference sequence). Trimming pared 8 bases from V and 4 bases from J, leaving 26 bases between. Clones were read by immunoSEQ multiplex PCR, and TCRdb kept only the in-frame ones, dropping some. The sample contains tens of thousands of clones, roughly 70% of which appear only once. During colonoscopy, one to two rectal pinch biopsies were collected. This chain uses TRBV15 with TRBJ2-2; D may be TRBD1 (9 bases). The clonotype was recovered from a boy younger than 18 with severe ulcerative colitis. The sample was gut tissue. The CDR3 DNA reads TGTGCCACCCTTGACGGGAGGGGGACAGGGTCGGTCACCGGGGAGCTGTTTTTT. This codes for CATLDGRGTGSVTGELFF. Based on the CDR3 plus reference TRBV15 and TRBJ2-2, the full variable domain is DAMVIQNPRYQVTQFGKPVTLSCSQTLNHNVMYWYQQKSSQAPKLLFHYYDKDFNNEADTPDNFQSRRPNTSFCFLDIRSPGLGDTAMYLCATLDGRGTGSVTGELFFGEGSRLTVL.